Following are 29 T cell receptor beta chains from one sample sequenced in a study of cytomegalovirus exposure and HLA in healthy donors. PCR was performed using 60 Vbeta and 13 Jbeta primers. Sequencing used immunoSEQ multiplex PCR; TCRdb keeps in-frame clones, though not all of them. Of under 130,000 clones listed, 9.5% to 15% were seen once; the top ten hold about a sixth. Sequencing was done on a sample of PBMCs. These receptor sequences come from a man in his forties or fifties in good health and CMV-seropositive.

This chain uses TRBV28 with TRBJ1-1; TRBD1 agrees at 7 bases. Trimming took 5 bases from V and 8 from J; bases not matched to a gene: 11. The CDR3 consists of 14 residues. CDR1 MDHEN and CDR2 SYDVKM come from the germline V gene. CDR3 DNA: TGTGCCAGCAGTCGACAGGGAATGGGATCGGAAGCTTTCTTT. Protein: CASSRQGMGSEAFF.

The V gene is TRBV27, the J gene TRBJ1-1; possible D gene TRBD1, 5 bases. The CDR3 is 14 residues long. In germline, CDR1 is MNHEY, CDR2 SMNVEV (reference sequence). V was shortened by 7 bases and J by 11 bases, with 23 bases between the two germline ends. CDR3 nucleotide sequence: TGTGCCAGCATCAATTTGGGGGGACGCCTTCGGGCTTTCTTT. Protein: CASINLGGRLRAFF.

This clone was detected a few times. At one end the junction does not follow the germline gene, possibly because of a read error. The V gene is TRBV9, the J gene TRBJ2-7; TRBD2 agrees at 8 bases. This CDR3 has 14 residues. In germline, CDR1 is SGDLS, CDR2 YYNGEE. The CDR3 sequence is CASSKSGSDYGQYF. CDR3 sequence (DNA): TGTGCCAGCAGTAAGAGCGGGAGCGACTACGGGCAGTACTTC.

V and J are TRBV2 and TRBJ1-5, with a weak D call TRBD1 (5 bases). Trimming cost V 2 bases and J 6 bases, with 11 bases left between them. The CDR3 loop spans 14 amino acids. Germline-derived CDR1 and CDR2 are SNHLY and FYNNEI. The CDR3 region has the DNA TGTGCCAGCAGTGAAAACCAGGGCTCTCAGCCCCAGCATTTT. Encoded protein: CASSENQGSQPQHF.

This clone occurred a few times. The gene calls are TRBV5-6 and TRBJ2-1, with 8 positions matching TRBD2. The ends lost 1 base at V and 2 bases at J; junction bases unmatched: 11. Germline lookup yields CDR1 SGHDT and CDR2 YYEEEE. The CDR3 consists of 18 residues. The CDR3 DNA reads TGTGCCAGCAGCTTGCAAATAGCGGGAAGAGGGACCTACAATGAGCAGTTCTTC. It yields the protein CASSLQIAGRGTYNEQFF. The full variable domain, with the rest looked up from reference TRBV5-6 and TRBJ2-1, is DAGVTQSPTHLIKTRGQQVTLRCSPKSGHDTVSWYQQALGQGPQFIFQYYEEEERQRGNFPDRFSGHQFPNYSSELNVNALLLGDSALYLCASSLQIAGRGTYNEQFFGPGTRLTVL.

This clone turned up a few times. CDR3 region: CASSQGQAYTGELFF. The CDR3 DNA is TGTGCCAGCAGCCAAGGACAGGCGTACACCGGGGAGCTGTTTTTT. This sequence joins TRBV7-2 and TRBJ2-2; TRBD1 matches at 7 bases. The CDR3 length is 15 residues. The junction had 6 bases not matched to a gene; V was cut back by 5 bases and J by 3 bases. Germline lookup yields CDR1 SGHTA and CDR2 FQGNSA.

V and J are TRBV4-1 and TRBJ2-4; maybe TRBD2 (6 bases). The CDR3 runs 15 residues. Germline lookup yields CDR1 MGHRA and CDR2 YSYEKL. V was clipped by 3 bases and J by 5 bases, with 14 bases between them. CDR3 region: CASSQVVGTENIQYF. DNA of the CDR3: TGCGCCAGCAGCCAGGTCGTGGGGACTGAAAACATTCAGTACTTC.

V gene TRBV27 combines with J gene TRBJ1-5, with TRBD1 matching 7 bases. Per the germline V gene, CDR1 is MNHEY and CDR2 is SMNVEV (reference sequence). The CDR3 length is 13 residues. J was trimmed by 7 bases and V by 4 bases; bases with no gene match: 4. The DNA of the CDR3 is TGTGCCAGCAGTTCGACAGGGTACCAGCCCCAGCATTTT. It specifies CASSSTGYQPQHF.

This clone turned up a few times. This sequence joins TRBV6-1 and TRBJ2-3; D unresolved. V lost 4 bases, J lost 0 bases, and 8 bases lay in between. CDR3 size: 14 residues. CDR1 is MNHNS and CDR2 is SASEGT in the germline V gene. The CDR3 loop is CASSVQLSTDTQYF. DNA of the CDR3: TGTGCCAGCAGTGTTCAACTTAGCACAGATACGCAGTATTTT.

There are a few counts of this clone. The chain uses TRBV6-5 and TRBJ2-3; possibly TRBD2 for D (5 bases). V was trimmed by 4 bases and J by 6 bases, leaving 11 bases between them. CDR3 size: 13 residues. CDR1 is MNHEY and CDR2 is SVGAGI in the germline V gene. Here the CDR3 reads CASSSLASDTQYF. In DNA form, the CDR3 reads TGTGCCAGCAGTTCTTTGGCTAGCGATACGCAGTATTTT.

The V call is TRBV15, the J call TRBJ2-7; D not resolved. This CDR3 is 11 amino acids long. Germline V gene data show CDR1 as LNHNV and CDR2 as YYDKDF (reference sequence). Trimming took 7 bases from V and 2 from J, leaving 6 bases between them. CDR3 nucleotides: TGTGCCACCAATGCGCCCTACGAGCAGTACTTC. Its translation is CATNAPYEQYF.

This chain connects TRBV5-1 to TRBJ2-6; maybe TRBD1 (5 bases). The CDR3 runs to 16 residues. The germline CDR1 and CDR2 sequences are SGHRS and YFSETQ. Trimming shortened V by 0 bases and J by 1 base, and 8 bases separated the two germline ends. The CDR3 coding sequence is TGCGCCAGCAGCTTGGATCCAGGGTCTGGGGCCAACGTCCTGACTTTC. Protein product: CASSLDPGSGANVLTF.

The J gene is TRBJ2-3, the V gene TRBV19, with 7 bases lining up with TRBD1. Germline V gene lookup returns CDR1 LNHDA and CDR2 SQIVND (reference sequence). V trimming: 4 bases; J trimming: 1 base; junction bases outside the gene matches: 5. This CDR3 contains 15 residues. The CDR3 region has the DNA TGTGCCAGTAGTACCGGGACAGTGGGCACAGATACGCAGTATTTT. It is translated as CASSTGTVGTDTQYF.

This clone occurred a few times. Written as DNA, the CDR3 is TGTGCCAGCGGCACGGCGGGAGAAGGTACCGGGGAGCTGTTTTTT. It is translated as CASGTAGEGTGELFF. The J gene is TRBJ2-2, the V gene TRBV28; 7 bases map to TRBD2. The length of the CDR3 is 15 residues. In germline, CDR1 is MDHEN, CDR2 SYDVKM. With V trimmed by 8 bases and J by 5 bases, 11 bases remained unmatched. Combining the CDR3 with reference TRBV28 and TRBJ2-2 gives the whole variable domain DVKVTQSSRYLVKRTGEKVFLECVQDMDHENMFWYRQDPGLGLRLIYFSYDVKMKEKGDIPEGYSVSREKKERFSLILESASTNQTSMYLCASGTAGEGTGELFFGEGSRLTVL.

Notes on this clone: The identical CDR3 is also encoded by other nucleotide sequences in the sample. V and J are TRBV30 and TRBJ2-3, with no clear D. This CDR3 is 12 amino acids long. Trimming removed 1 base from V and 0 bases from J, with 2 bases in between. Germline V gene data show CDR1 as GTSNPN and CDR2 as SVGIG (reference sequence). CDR3 region: CAWSASTDTQYF. In DNA form, the CDR3 reads TGTGCCTGGAGTGCTAGCACAGATACGCAGTATTTT.

This clone was seen a few times. The rearrangement links TRBV2 to TRBJ1-5; tentatively, D is TRBD1 (6 bases). Germline CDR1 reads SNHLY; CDR2 reads FYNNEI. The length of the CDR3 is 14 residues. Trimming cost V 4 bases and J 7 bases, with 14 bases left between them. CDR3 sequence reads: CASSVSQGYQPQHF. CDR3 nucleotide sequence: TGTGCCAGCAGTGTATCGCAGGGGTACCAGCCCCAGCATTTT.

This sequence joins TRBV6-5 and TRBJ2-3; maybe TRBD1 (6 bases). Trimming took 6 bases from V and 3 from J, leaving 16 bases between them. There are 15 residues in the CDR3. The germline V gene has CDR1 MNHEY and CDR2 SVGAGI. The CDR3, as DNA: TGTGCCAGCAGACGAGGGGGTCTTGGGACAGATACGCAGTATTTT. Translating it yields CASRRGGLGTDTQYF.

A few counts support this clone. The chain employs TRBV2 and TRBJ2-1, with TRBD2 matching over 10 bases. V lost 4 bases, J lost 0 bases, and 6 bases stayed unmatched. The CDR3 is made up of 17 amino acids. The V gene's germline CDR1 is SNHLY and CDR2 FYNNEI. The DNA of the CDR3 is TGTGCCAGCAGTGTGACGGCTAGCGGGAGCTCCTACAATGAGCAGTTCTTC. As protein: CASSVTASGSSYNEQFF. Together with reference TRBV2 and TRBJ2-1, the CDR3 gives the full variable domain: EPEVTQTPSHQVTQMGQEVILRCVPISNHLYFYWYRQILGQKVEFLVSFYNNEISEKSEIFDDQFSVERPDGSNFTLKIRSTKLEDSAMYFCASSVTASGSSYNEQFFGPGTRLTVL.

This clone was found a few times. V and J are TRBV5-4 and TRBJ2-1; D remains ambiguous. Germline CDR1 is SGHNT and CDR2 is YYREEE (reference sequence). V was clipped by 2 bases and J by 4 bases, with 22 bases between them. The CDR3 length is 18 residues. Here the CDR3 reads CASSLRVSTHAFYNEQFF. For the CDR3, the DNA is TGTGCCAGCAGCTTAAGAGTCTCGACTCACGCATTTTACAATGAGCAGTTCTTC. Together with reference TRBV5-4 and TRBJ2-1, the CDR3 gives the full variable domain: ETGVTQSPTHLIKTRGQQVTLRCSSQSGHNTVSWYQQALGQGPQFIFQYYREEENGRGNFPPRFSGLQFPNYSSELNVNALELDDSALYLCASSLRVSTHAFYNEQFFGPGTRLTVL.

This clone was observed a few times. The chain carries TRBV27 and TRBJ2-1, with 7 bases fitting TRBD2. J lost 4 bases, V lost 8 bases, and 5 bases had no gene match. The CDR3 runs 13 residues. CDR1 MNHEY and CDR2 SMNVEV come from the germline V gene (reference sequence). CDR3 sequence: CASWGGWYNEQFF. The DNA of the CDR3 is TGTGCCAGCTGGGGGGGGTGGTACAATGAGCAGTTCTTC.

This clone was seen more than once but under ten times. One end of the junction is discordant with germline, which a read error may explain. The chain has TRBV5-1 and TRBJ2-5; possibly TRBD1 for D (5 bases). Germline lookup yields CDR1 SGHRS and CDR2 YFSETQ. This CDR3 is built from 15 residues. The CDR3 loop is CASSLAGYGQEAQYF. The DNA for the CDR3 is TGCGCCAGCAGCTTGGCAGGGTATGGGCAAGAGGCCCAGTACTTC.

The rearrangement uses TRBV7-6 and TRBJ2-7; D possibly corresponds to TRBD1 (5 bases). Germline V gives CDR1 SGHVS, CDR2 FNYEAQ. Trimming pared 5 bases from V and 2 bases from J, leaving 16 bases between. This CDR3 spans 15 amino acids. This CDR3 is CASSHLDMTPYEQYF. CDR3 bases: TGTGCCAGCAGCCACCTGGACATGACTCCCTACGAGCAGTACTTC.

This clone was recorded a few times. The rearrangement links TRBV30 to TRBJ2-5, with 9 positions matching TRBD1. The junction had 5 bases not matched to a gene; V was cut back by 5 bases and J by 7 bases. The CDR3 spans 12 residues. Germline V gives CDR1 GTSNPN, CDR2 SVGIG (reference sequence). The CDR3 DNA reads as TGTGCCTGGGGACAGGGGTTTGGGACCCAGTACTTC. It translates to CAWGQGFGTQYF. The entire variable domain, with the rest obtained from reference TRBV30 and TRBJ2-5, is as follows: SQTIHQWPATLVQPVGSPLSLECTVEGTSNPNLYWYRQAAGRGLQLLFYSVGIGQISSEVPQNLSASRPQDRQFILSSKKLLLSDSGFYLCAWGQGFGTQYFGPGTRLLVL.

This rearrangement joins TRBV25-1 to TRBJ1-1, with 7 nucleotides matching TRBD1. Germline-derived CDR1 and CDR2 are MGHDK and SYGVNS. CDR3 length: 17 amino acids. J was trimmed by 1 base and V by 0 bases; bases with no gene match: 8. The CDR3: CASSEYRKGARNTEAFF. The DNA of the CDR3 is TGTGCCAGCAGTGAATATAGGAAGGGGGCGCGGAACACTGAAGCTTTCTTT.

This clone was detected a few times. The chain carries TRBV7-9 and TRBJ1-2; D not resolved. Deletions cut 5 bases from V and 0 bases from J, with 16 bases between. The CDR3 contains 16 residues. CDR1 is SEHNR, CDR2 FQNEAQ, per germline (reference sequence). In nucleotides, the CDR3 is TGTGCCAGCAGCGATAGACTACAGACGCCTAACTATGGCTACACCTTC. It translates to CASSDRLQTPNYGYTF. The variable domain in full, completed from reference TRBV7-9 and TRBJ1-2, reads DTGVSQNPRHKITKRGQNVTFRCDPISEHNRLYWYRQTLGQGPEFLTYFQNEAQLEKSRLLSDRFSAERPKGSFSTLEIQRTEQGDSAMYLCASSDRLQTPNYGYTFGSGTRLTVV.

This clone was detected only a few times. The chain couples TRBV4-2 to TRBJ2-7, with TRBD2 matching 11 bases. The CDR3 is made up of 13 amino acids. The junction had 1 base not matched to a gene; V was cut back by 2 bases and J by 7 bases. Germline V gene sequence: CDR1 LGHNA, CDR2 YNFKEQ. CDR3 amino acids: CASSQRLAGEQYF. Written as DNA, the CDR3 is TGTGCCAGCAGCCAACGACTAGCGGGGGAGCAGTACTTC.

V is TRBV28 and J is TRBJ2-7; weak D call: TRBD2 (5 bases). V lost 10 bases and J lost 0, with 13 bases in between. Per germline, CDR1 MDHEN and CDR2 SYDVKM. The CDR3 is 13 amino acids. CDR3 loop: CATIRENSYEQYF. The DNA of the CDR3 is TGTGCCACCATCCGGGAAAACTCCTACGAGCAGTACTTC. The full variable domain, rest sourced from reference TRBV28 and TRBJ2-7, is DVKVTQSSRYLVKRTGEKVFLECVQDMDHENMFWYRQDPGLGLRLIYFSYDVKMKEKGDIPEGYSVSREKKERFSLILESASTNQTSMYLCATIRENSYEQYFGPGTRLTVT.

This clone was counted only a few times. The chain combines TRBV4-1 with TRBJ1-1; D perhaps matches TRBD1 (5 bases). With 1 base removed from V and 2 bases from J, the gap between germline ends came to 14 bases. This CDR3 has 16 amino acids. From germline, CDR1 is MGHRA and CDR2 YSYEKL. The CDR3, as DNA: TGCGCCAGCAGCCAAGGGAGGGGACTGGGAAACACTGAAGCTTTCTTT. Its protein is CASSQGRGLGNTEAFF.

This clone was picked up a small number of times. The CDR3 is CAAAGGARTEAFF. The CDR3 nucleotides are TGTGCCGCAGCGGGTGGGGCGAGGACTGAAGCTTTCTTT. The V call is TRBV2, the J call TRBJ1-1; a possible D gene is TRBD1 (5 bases). The CDR3 extends over 13 amino acids. V was trimmed by 11 bases and J by 5 bases, leaving 18 bases between them. Germline CDR1 SNHLY, CDR2 FYNNEI.